This entry describes one TCR beta chain. Its target antigen remains unknown. No per-base quality is available; no much larger clone lies one base away. The germline V gene sets CDR1 to SGHRS and CDR2 to YFSETQ. Clipping removes 4 bases from V and 3 bases from J, with 7 as the unmatched junction base count. Inclusive of the bounding cysteine and phenylalanine, the CDR3 is 14 residues long. The CDR3 DNA has 42 bases and is translated from base 1. This specimen belongs to a study of blood T cell repertoires in COVID-19 (dated by TCRdb to the early 2020s). Regarding the study in general: Samples from collaborators originated in the United States, Italy and Spain and spanned both the acute and convalescent phases of COVID-19. The repertoires were made available in a free public database intended to serve as a resource for research on the immune response to SARS-CoV-2. Deeply sampled blood TCRbeta repertoires from subjects exposed to, actively infected with, or recovered from COVID-19 were included in the dataset. Sample metadata almost always included a de-identified subject ID, COVID-19 status, age in years and sex. Samples came from the ongoing ImmuneRACE study (first 160 participants) plus 1,254 subjects from 6 global collaborators. Where available, HLA class I and class II types were taken from metadata supplied by the sample provider and were not determined by assay-based typing. The prospective study material was composed of cDNA or gDNA derived from T cells, B-cell-depleted T cells, or PBMCs.

Here is what the overall study found, with its caveats: How much clinical and demographic metadata was included differed by source and by participant, and the metadata was provided uncurated.

Each collaborating institution followed its own protocols to collect whole blood in K2EDTA tubes. For TCRbeta analysis, collaborators shipped samples as frozen whole blood, isolated PBMCs, or DNA extracted from either of those sample types. The immunoSEQ Assay, a bias-controlled multiplex PCR, was used to amplify TCRbeta CDR3 regions from genomic DNA. Per the original workflow: Nucleated cell counts per sample were estimated from amplification of reference gene primers within the assay. To quantify the absolute abundance of each unique TCRbeta CDR3 rearrangement, sequence reads were collapsed and filtered. For each sample, productive Simpson clonality was calculated as the square root of Simpson's diversity index across productive rearrangements. TCRdb carries this immuneACCESS record with in-frame sequences only. Its versions omit some clonotypes, under half of them owing to an unresolved V gene in the studies checked, with the rest unexplained. V and J calls and clone size come straight from that table; D and trimming were deduced from the DNA. This sample is represented by 87,000 or so clones; more than 70% of them were singletons. Roughly 7.1% of the sample belongs to the ten largest clones.

The TCR sequence derives from a human donor with acute or convalescent COVID-19. The donor label of this sample is uncertain. Sample: peripheral blood. The V gene is TRBV5-1 and the J gene is TRBJ2-7; the junction holds 7 bases that match TRBD1. The nucleotide sequence is given as TGCGCCAGCAGCATGGGACAGCAGAACTACGAGCAGTACTTC. This gives the protein CASSMGQQNYEQYF.